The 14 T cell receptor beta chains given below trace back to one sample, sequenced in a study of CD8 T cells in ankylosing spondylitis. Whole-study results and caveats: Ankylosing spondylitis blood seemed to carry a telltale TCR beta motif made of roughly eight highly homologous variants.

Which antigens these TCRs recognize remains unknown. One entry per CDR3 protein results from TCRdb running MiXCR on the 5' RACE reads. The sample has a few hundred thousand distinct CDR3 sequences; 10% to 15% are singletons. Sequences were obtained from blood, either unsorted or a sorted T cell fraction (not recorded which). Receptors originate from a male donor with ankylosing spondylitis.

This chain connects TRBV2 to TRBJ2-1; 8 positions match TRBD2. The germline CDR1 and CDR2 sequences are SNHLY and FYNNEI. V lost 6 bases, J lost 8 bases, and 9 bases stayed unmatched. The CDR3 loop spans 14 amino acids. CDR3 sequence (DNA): TGTGCCAGCAGACCGGGACTAGTGAAGGATGAGCAGTTCTTC. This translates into CASRPGLVKDEQFF.

The CDR3 loop is CASSLVRARHTEAFF. CDR3 in DNA: TGTGCCAGCAGCTTAGTAAGGGCCCGGCACACTGAAGCTTTCTTT. The V and J genes are TRBV7-2 and TRBJ1-1; D is unresolved. The CDR3 length is 15 residues. V lost 1 base, J lost 3 bases, and 12 bases lay in between. CDR1 and CDR2 from the germline V gene are SGHTA and FQGNSA.

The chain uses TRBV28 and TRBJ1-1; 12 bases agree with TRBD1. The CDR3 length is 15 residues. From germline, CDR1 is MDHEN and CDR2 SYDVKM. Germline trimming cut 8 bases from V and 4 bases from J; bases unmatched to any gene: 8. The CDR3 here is CASGLPGQGATEAFF. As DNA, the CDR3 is TGTGCCAGCGGATTACCGGGACAGGGGGCCACTGAAGCTTTCTTT.

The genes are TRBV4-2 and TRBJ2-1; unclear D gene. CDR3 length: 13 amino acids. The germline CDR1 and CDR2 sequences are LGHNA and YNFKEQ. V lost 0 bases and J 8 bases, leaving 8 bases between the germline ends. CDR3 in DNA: TGTGCCAGCAGCCAAGAATACGCAGATGAGCAGTTCTTC. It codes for CASSQEYADEQFF.

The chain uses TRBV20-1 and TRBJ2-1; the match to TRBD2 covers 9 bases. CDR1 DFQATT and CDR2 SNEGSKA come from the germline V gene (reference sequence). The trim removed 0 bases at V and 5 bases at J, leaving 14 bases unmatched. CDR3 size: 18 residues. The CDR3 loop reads CSAREATVAGVTHNEQFF. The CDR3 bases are TGCAGTGCTAGAGAGGCGACTGTAGCGGGAGTAACCCACAATGAGCAGTTCTTC.

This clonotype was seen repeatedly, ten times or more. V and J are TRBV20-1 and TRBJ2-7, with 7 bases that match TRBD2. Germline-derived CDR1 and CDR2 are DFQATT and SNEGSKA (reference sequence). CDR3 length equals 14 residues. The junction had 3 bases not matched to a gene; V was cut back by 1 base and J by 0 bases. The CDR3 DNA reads TGCAGTGCTAGAGGGCGGGGGAGCTCCTACGAGCAGTACTTC. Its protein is CSARGRGSSYEQYF.

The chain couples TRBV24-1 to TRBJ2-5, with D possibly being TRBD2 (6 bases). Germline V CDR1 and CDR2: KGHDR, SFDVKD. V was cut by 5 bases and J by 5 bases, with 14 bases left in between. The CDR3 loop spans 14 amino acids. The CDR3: CATSAPGLSETQYF. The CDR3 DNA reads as TGTGCCACCAGTGCCCCGGGACTCTCCGAGACCCAGTACTTC.

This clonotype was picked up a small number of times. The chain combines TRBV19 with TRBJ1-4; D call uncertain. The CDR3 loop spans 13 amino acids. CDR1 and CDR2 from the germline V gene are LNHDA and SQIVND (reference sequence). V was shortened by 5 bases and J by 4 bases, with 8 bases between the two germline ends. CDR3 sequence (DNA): TGTGCCAGTAGTGTTGTGAGTAATGAAAAACTGTTTTTT. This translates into CASSVVSNEKLFF.

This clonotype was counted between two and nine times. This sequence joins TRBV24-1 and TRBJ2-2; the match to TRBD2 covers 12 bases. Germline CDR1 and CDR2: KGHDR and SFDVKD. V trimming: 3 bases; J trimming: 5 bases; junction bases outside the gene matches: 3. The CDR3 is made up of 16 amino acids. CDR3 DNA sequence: TGTGCCACCAGTGATCCTAGCGGGAGGGCTACCGGGGAGCTGTTTTTT. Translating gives CATSDPSGRATGELFF.

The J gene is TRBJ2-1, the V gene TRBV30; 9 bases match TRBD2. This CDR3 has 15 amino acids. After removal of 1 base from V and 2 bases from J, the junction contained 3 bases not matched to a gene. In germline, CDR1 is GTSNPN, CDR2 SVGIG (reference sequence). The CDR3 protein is CAWSGGRAPYNEQFF. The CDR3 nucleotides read TGTGCCTGGAGTGGCGGGAGGGCCCCCTACAATGAGCAGTTCTTC. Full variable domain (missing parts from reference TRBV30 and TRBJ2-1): SQTIHQWPATLVQPVGSPLSLECTVEGTSNPNLYWYRQAAGRGLQLLFYSVGIGQISSEVPQNLSASRPQDRQFILSSKKLLLSDSGFYLCAWSGGRAPYNEQFFGPGTRLTVL.

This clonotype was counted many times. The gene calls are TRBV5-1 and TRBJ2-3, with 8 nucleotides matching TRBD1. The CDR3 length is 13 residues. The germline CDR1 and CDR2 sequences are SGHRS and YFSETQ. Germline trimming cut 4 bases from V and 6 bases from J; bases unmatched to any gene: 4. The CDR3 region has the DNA TGCGCCAGCAGCCTGGACAGGGCCGATACGCAGTATTTT. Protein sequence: CASSLDRADTQYF. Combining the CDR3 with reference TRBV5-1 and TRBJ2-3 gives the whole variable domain KAGVTQTPRYLIKTRGQQVTLSCSPISGHRSVSWYQQTPGQGLQFLFEYFSETQRNKGNFPGRFSGRQFSNSRSEMNVSTLELGDSALYLCASSLDRADTQYFGPGTRLTVL.

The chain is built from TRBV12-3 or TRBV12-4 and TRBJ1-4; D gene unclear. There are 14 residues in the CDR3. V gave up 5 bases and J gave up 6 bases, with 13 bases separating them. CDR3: CASSPSLRDEKLFF. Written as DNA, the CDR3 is TGTGCCAGCAGTCCGAGTCTTAGGGATGAAAAACTGTTTTTT.

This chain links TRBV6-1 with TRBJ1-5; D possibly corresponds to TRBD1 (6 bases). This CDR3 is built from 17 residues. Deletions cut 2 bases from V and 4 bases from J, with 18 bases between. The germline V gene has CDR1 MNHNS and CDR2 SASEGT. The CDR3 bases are TGTGCCAGCAGTGAATCCCATTGGGCCCAGGGGAATCAGCCCCAGCATTTT. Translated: CASSESHWAQGNQPQHF.

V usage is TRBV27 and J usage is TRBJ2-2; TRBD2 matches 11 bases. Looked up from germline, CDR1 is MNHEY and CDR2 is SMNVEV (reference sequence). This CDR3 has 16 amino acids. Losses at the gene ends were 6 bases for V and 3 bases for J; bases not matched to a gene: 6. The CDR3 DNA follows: TGTGCCAGCAGCCTGACTAGCGGGGTCTACACCGGGGAGCTGTTTTTT. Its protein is CASSLTSGVYTGELFF.